This TCR beta chain comes out of a study of PD-1 blockade in classical Hodgkin lymphoma. The time point is: cycle 4 day 1 (C4D1), after less than 7 weeks of nivolumab. After autologous stem cell transplantation all patients relapsed, and prior brentuximab vedotin exposure differed between cohorts. Using immunoSEQ multiplex PCR, the repertoire was profiled, and TCRdb retains in-frame clones only, with some absent. The data contain 20,000 to 30,000 clones, about 80% of them seen just once; the ten biggest clones take up 5% to 7.5%. The germline gives CDR1 SGHNT, CDR2 YYREEE (reference sequence). The V gene end was trimmed by 7 bases and the J gene end by 5 bases; junction bases not matched to a gene: 8. CDR3 length: 14 residues.

V and J are TRBV5-4 and TRBJ2-5; 10 nucleotides match TRBD1. The source material was peripheral blood mononuclear cells (PBMCs), sampled before the fourth cycle of nivolumab. This clonotype was obtained from a human donor with classical Hodgkin lymphoma. The DNA of the CDR3 is TGTGCCAGCCGGGACAGGGGTCGGGAGGAGACCCAGTACTTC. Protein product: CASRDRGREETQYF.